This T cell receptor beta chain was sequenced in a study of PD-1 blockade in classical Hodgkin lymphoma. Germline V gives CDR1 MRHNA, CDR2 SNTAGT. The germline V and J ends were trimmed by 3 bases and 7 bases, with 10 bases remaining between them. This CDR3 spans 13 amino acids. This clone appeared once. Brentuximab vedotin exposure varied, and every patient relapsed after autologous stem cell transplantation. TCRdb's table, derived via immunoSEQ multiplex PCR, lists solely in-frame clones and lacks some. The sample carries 55,000 to 65,000 clones, 75% to 90% recorded once. J is TRBJ2-1 and V is TRBV6-4; D tentatively fits TRBD1 or TRBD2 (5 bases each). This receptor was taken from a human donor with classical Hodgkin lymphoma. Sequenced material: peripheral blood mononuclear cells (PBMCs), taken at baseline. In DNA form, the CDR3 reads TGTGCCAGCAGTGAGGTTTGGGGGAATGAGCAGTTCTTC. It yields the protein CASSEVWGNEQFF.